This TCR beta chain emerged from a study of T cells in AML relapse after transplant (dated 2019 in TCRdb). A note on the overall study: This retrospective study examined inhibitory receptor expression and TCR repertoires of bone marrow T cells in patients who received allogeneic HSCT for myeloid malignancy. The paper's findings and limits, for the study overall: Very few samples underpinned the TCR repertoire comparisons, and for unsorted bone marrow each group had only a few individuals.

V is pared back by 4 bases and J by 8 bases, with 11 bases lying between the germline termini. The CDR3 starts with the cysteine, ends with the phenylalanine, and has 13 residues. The entry retains the CDR3 DNA only, 39 bases that are in frame from base 1. CDR1 and CDR2 (ENHRY, SYGVKD) derive from the germline V gene. This clonotype is assessed as medium-sized (0.01 to 0.1%). No antigen is known for it. No much larger clone is present one base from it, and per-base qualities are unavailable. Receptor libraries were prepared by PCR. A modified RACE PCR protocol, rather than multiplex PCR, was used to amplify TCR alpha and beta chains from RNA. An Illumina MiSeq was used to sequence the libraries, and raw reads were demultiplexed using sample-specific barcode combinations. The source study handled its data this way. TCR clonotypes were identified from the sequencing reads using MiXCR software. TCRdb took the public reads, trimmed them with fastp at Q25, ran MiXCR for clone calling and kept in-frame beta chains. CDR3 protein sequences are deduplicated, and each keeps its most common genes and DNA. The V and J calls and clone size come from TCRdb's table, not from the authors' own analysis. The sample table holds 450 to 600 distinct CDR3 sequences, of which around 10% were seen once. The ten largest account for about three fifths of the sample.

The sequence derives from a human donor who had a stem cell transplant for acute myeloid leukemia. In patients who had a transplant, some T cells may come from the graft donor. This chain joins TRBV10-3 to TRBJ1-4; no confident D gene assignment can be made. The sequencing here drew on bone marrow, either the whole sample or a sorted T cell fraction (not recorded which), taken at relapse. The CDR3 reads CAISVGSGEKLFF. DNA sequence: TGTGCCATCAGTGTCGGCAGTGGAGAAAAACTGTTTTTT.